The 21 T cell receptor beta chains given below trace back to one sample, sequenced in a study of cytomegalovirus exposure and HLA in healthy donors. The PCR contained 60 Vbeta and 13 Jbeta primers. Data came from immunoSEQ multiplex PCR; TCRdb stores just in-frame clones and leaves some out. Among nearly 100,000 clones listed, approximately 76% were seen once. Sequencing was carried out using PBMCs. Source of these receptors: a woman aged 60-70 years in good health and CMV-seropositive.

The rearrangement uses TRBV7-9 and TRBJ2-7; D unresolved. The CDR3 runs 11 residues. Trimming removed 7 bases at V and 3 bases at J, with 7 bases between. Germline V CDR1 and CDR2: SEHNR, FQNEAQ (reference sequence). DNA of the CDR3: TGTGCCAGCACCTATGGCTACGAGCAGTACTTC. This encodes CASTYGYEQYF.

This clone has just a few counts. The chain is built from TRBV7-9 and TRBJ2-6; no clear D gene. This CDR3 has 13 residues. The V end lost 7 bases, the J end lost 4 bases, and 8 bases lay between the germline ends. Germline lookup yields CDR1 SEHNR and CDR2 FQNEAQ (reference sequence). The CDR3 protein is CASTPRGANVLTF. The CDR3 DNA reads as TGTGCCAGCACCCCCCGGGGGGCCAACGTCCTGACTTTC.

This clone was seen a few times. CDR3 coding DNA: TGTGCCAGCAGTGACCCCACGGGACTAGCGGGAGCAGATACGCAGTATTTT. Translated: CASSDPTGLAGADTQYF. This sequence joins TRBV25-1 and TRBJ2-3; 14 positions match TRBD2. CDR3 length equals 17 residues. Trimming removed 3 bases from V and 4 bases from J; junction bases left unmatched: 6. The germline V gene encodes CDR1 MGHDK and CDR2 SYGVNS.

The chain uses TRBV5-4 and TRBJ2-1, with 10 bases aligning to TRBD2. With 4 bases clipped from V and 4 bases from J, the junction kept 8 bases outside the gene matches. The length of the CDR3 is 16 residues. Germline CDR1 and CDR2: SGHNT and YYREEE (reference sequence). CDR3 coding DNA: TGTGCCAGCAGCAGAGGACTAGCGGAAAAATACAATGAGCAGTTCTTC. Amino acid sequence: CASSRGLAEKYNEQFF.

V usage is TRBV5-1 and J usage is TRBJ2-3, with TRBD2 as a possible D gene (6 bases). This CDR3 comprises 15 residues. Trimming left V 4 bases short and J 0 bases short, with 12 bases between. Looked up from germline, CDR1 is SGHRS and CDR2 is YFSETQ. In DNA, the CDR3 is TGCGCCAGCAGCCGGGGGACGGTGAGCACAGATACGCAGTATTTT. Its protein is CASSRGTVSTDTQYF.

The V gene is TRBV7-3, the J gene TRBJ1-2, with a possible D match to TRBD1 (5 bases). The germline V gene has CDR1 SGHTA and CDR2 FQGTGA. V lost 5 bases and J lost 5, with 15 bases in between. CDR3 length: 14 residues. CDR3 DNA sequence: TGTGCCAGCAGCGCCTTCCAGGGAAGTTATGGCTACACCTTC. It yields the protein CASSAFQGSYGYTF.

The chain combines TRBV5-1 with TRBJ2-5; 8 nucleotides align to TRBD1. This CDR3 comprises 15 residues. The junction had 2 bases not matched to a gene; V was cut back by 0 bases and J by 1 base. Germline V CDR1 and CDR2: SGHRS, YFSETQ. The CDR3 sequence is CASSLAGTGQETQYF. The CDR3 nucleotides read TGCGCCAGCAGCTTGGCCGGGACAGGCCAAGAGACCCAGTACTTC.

This chain links TRBV2 with TRBJ2-2; 7 nucleotides line up with TRBD1. With V trimmed by 7 bases and J by 8 bases, 10 bases remained unmatched. In germline, CDR1 is SNHLY, CDR2 FYNNEI. CDR3 length: 14 residues. CDR3 in DNA: TGTGCCAGCAAGGGCAGGGGGTTCTTGGGGGAGCTGTTTTTT. It specifies CASKGRGFLGELFF.

The chain joins TRBV5-1 to TRBJ2-3; 13 nucleotides align to TRBD2. J lost 6 bases, V lost 3 bases, and 7 bases had no gene match. The CDR3 is 16 residues long. CDR1 and CDR2 (germline): SGHRS, YFSETQ. The CDR3 loop is CASSSLAGGPGDTQYF. CDR3 sequence (DNA): TGCGCCAGCAGCTCACTAGCGGGAGGGCCGGGGGATACGCAGTATTTT.

The V gene is TRBV7-9, the J gene TRBJ1-2, with TRBD1 matching over 7 bases. The CDR3 runs 13 residues. The J segment lost 8 bases and the V segment lost 4 bases, leaving 7 bases of the junction unmatched. Per germline, CDR1 SEHNR and CDR2 FQNEAQ (reference sequence). Written as DNA, the CDR3 is TGTGCCAGCAGCTCAGGGACAGCGCCGGGCTACACCTTC. It translates to CASSSGTAPGYTF.

The genes are TRBV7-9 and TRBJ1-6; D call uncertain. This CDR3 has 13 amino acids. Per the germline V gene, CDR1 is SEHNR and CDR2 is FQNEAQ (reference sequence). V was shortened by 0 bases and J by 7 bases, with 4 bases between the two germline ends. Written as DNA, the CDR3 is TGTGCCAGCAGCTTAGCTTCGAATTCACCCCTCCACTTT. Translation: CASSLASNSPLHF.

The rearrangement links TRBV11-2 to TRBJ2-7; no firm D call. The CDR3 contains 12 residues. Germline V lookup: CDR1 SGHAT, CDR2 FQNNGV. V was clipped by 5 bases and J by 6 bases, with 11 bases between them. The CDR3 DNA is TGTGCCAGCAGCGAGGTCAAGTCCGAGCAGTACTTC. Its protein is CASSEVKSEQYF.

V and J are TRBV15 and TRBJ1-1; no clear D. Trimming took 0 bases from V and 5 from J, leaving 10 bases between them. The CDR3 is 14 amino acids. Germline V gene data show CDR1 as LNHNV and CDR2 as YYDKDF (reference sequence). In nucleotides, the CDR3 is TGTGCCACCAGCAGAGATCGCGGGTCGACTGAAGCTTTCTTT. Its translation: CATSRDRGSTEAFF.

This chain links TRBV5-1 with TRBJ1-2; TRBD1 aligns across 11 bases. Per germline, CDR1 SGHRS and CDR2 YFSETQ. The CDR3 extends over 14 amino acids. The junction had 7 bases not matched to a gene; V was cut back by 4 bases and J by 8 bases. The CDR3 DNA sequence: TGCGCCAGCAGCCCCGGGACAGGGGGAATAGGCTACACCTTC. It specifies CASSPGTGGIGYTF. Combining the CDR3 with reference TRBV5-1 and TRBJ1-2 gives the whole variable domain KAGVTQTPRYLIKTRGQQVTLSCSPISGHRSVSWYQQTPGQGLQFLFEYFSETQRNKGNFPGRFSGRQFSNSRSEMNVSTLELGDSALYLCASSPGTGGIGYTFGSGTRLTVV.

This clone was seen only a few times. This chain uses TRBV9 with TRBJ2-5; TRBD2 is a possible D gene (6 bases). The DNA end lines up better with TRBJ2-7; the J call may be wrong. Germline loops: CDR1 SGDLS, CDR2 YYNGEE. The CDR3 runs 14 residues. The DNA for the CDR3 is TGTGCCAGCAGTCTAGGGACTGGCCTCTACGAGCAGTACTTC. It encodes CASSLGTGLYEQYF.

The chain couples TRBV18 to TRBJ2-1; D gene ambiguous. Trimming removed 0 bases from V and 1 base from J, with 7 bases in between. Germline V gene data show CDR1 as KGHSH and CDR2 as LQKENI. The CDR3 length is 15 residues. Here the CDR3 DNA reads TGTGCCAGCTCACCACCGCTAGTATCCTACAATGAGCAGTTCTTC. Its protein product is CASSPPLVSYNEQFF.

This chain uses TRBV6-5 with TRBJ1-2, with D maybe TRBD1 (6 bases). This CDR3 contains 13 residues. Germline CDR1 MNHEY, CDR2 SVGAGI. Trimming cost V 6 bases and J 5 bases, with 13 bases left between them. CDR3 sequence (DNA): TGTGCCAGCAGGAGGGGGGGAGAATATGGCTACACCTTC. This codes for CASRRGGEYGYTF.

CDR3 in DNA: TGTGCCAGCAGCCAAGATAGGGGGACAGGGGCAACTAATGAAAAACTGTTTTTT. It specifies CASSQDRGTGATNEKLFF. The chain employs TRBV4-2 and TRBJ1-4; 10 positions match TRBD1. CDR1 and CDR2 from the germline V gene are LGHNA and YNFKEQ. This CDR3 has 18 residues. V was clipped by 0 bases and J by 0 bases; unmatched bases: 4.

V is TRBV28 and J is TRBJ1-2, with unresolved D. Trimming took off 4 bases at V and 1 base at J, with 13 bases between the two ends. This CDR3 comprises 15 residues. Looked up from germline, CDR1 is MDHEN and CDR2 is SYDVKM. In DNA, the CDR3 is TGTGCCAGCAGTTCCTCAGGAACTCATAACTATGGCTACACCTTC. This gives the protein CASSSSGTHNYGYTF.

This rearrangement joins TRBV27 to TRBJ1-4; unclear D gene. This CDR3 has 15 residues. The V gene's germline CDR1 is MNHEY and CDR2 SMNVEV (reference sequence). Trimming removed 6 bases at V and 0 bases at J, with 11 bases between. Here the CDR3 reads CASSRGFATNEKLFF. CDR3 sequence (DNA): TGTGCCAGCAGCCGAGGGTTCGCAACTAATGAAAAACTGTTTTTT.

V is TRBV4-1 and J is TRBJ2-7, with 9 nucleotides matching TRBD1. Looked up from germline, CDR1 is MGHRA and CDR2 is YSYEKL. This CDR3 region has 15 residues. Trimming at V came to 4 bases and at J to 2 bases, leaving 6 bases not matched to a gene. The CDR3 DNA sequence: TGCGCCAGCAGCCCCAAACAGGGGGCGGCCTACGAGCAGTACTTC. Translated: CASSPKQGAAYEQYF.